This TCR beta chain comes out of a study of blood T cell repertoires in COVID-19. Some clones are missing from TCRdb's copy, which holds only in-frame ones; the method was immunoSEQ multiplex PCR. The sample holds some 82,000 clones, 91% seen once. CDR3 length equals 19 residues. Trimming shortened V by 0 bases and J by 3 bases, and 22 bases separated the two germline ends. Germline assignment: CDR1 MGHRA and CDR2 YSYEKL. This clone came up a few times. The chain joins TRBV4-1 to TRBJ2-3; possibly TRBD2 for D (6 bases). The source is a woman between 50 and 59 years old in a cohort sampled during active COVID-19. The sequenced material came from peripheral blood. The CDR3 sequence is CASSQEGPPSAIGTDTQYF. In DNA, the CDR3 is TGCGCCAGCAGCCAAGAGGGGCCTCCTAGCGCAATAGGGACAGATACGCAGTATTTT.